The clone carrying this T cell receptor beta chain was observed a few times. Its antigen is as yet unknown. This record belongs to a study of blood T cells in healthy people across ages. Study outcomes and limitations: Donors of long life had a larger count of naive CD4+ cells and greater diversity than aged donors.

A J-beta primer mix and a sample-barcoded 5' primer were used in a second PCR of roughly 6 to 11 cycles. Per-sample output comprised a minimum of 3 million paired-end reads containing CDR3. A single record per CDR3 protein comes from TCRdb applying MiXCR to the 5' RACE reads. Of fewer than 2,000,000 distinct CDR3 sequences in the sample, about 35% were seen once. Isolation yielded PBMCs, at least 6 million per sample, in every case. With 1 base clipped from V and 3 bases from J, the junction kept 8 bases outside the gene matches. Germline-derived CDR1 and CDR2 are SGHDT and YYEEEE. The CDR3 runs to 16 residues.

The clonotype comes from a woman aged 25 to 39 in good health. Sequencing input: blood. The chain has TRBV5-6 and TRBJ2-7; 9 bases map to TRBD2. The CDR3 sequence: CASSLRLAGWGYEQYF. As DNA, the CDR3 is TGTGCCAGCAGCTTGCGTCTAGCGGGATGGGGCTACGAGCAGTACTTC.